These 28 T cell receptor beta chains were sequenced from one sample in a study of neurological immune-mediated disorders. TCRdb reprocessed the 5' RACE reads via MiXCR and lists one record per CDR3 protein. The table records over 35,000 distinct CDR3 sequences, approximately 2.4% of them present only once. The source material was PBMCs. All receptors derive from a man in his forties or fifties with multiple sclerosis.

At least ten counts were recorded for this clonotype. The chain combines TRBV5-1 with TRBJ2-3; TRBD1 aligns across 7 bases. This CDR3 spans 14 amino acids. The V segment lost 3 bases and the J segment 3 bases; nucleotides outside the gene matches: 4. Per germline, CDR1 SGHRS and CDR2 YFSETQ. CDR3 region: CASSSGTATDTQYF. The CDR3, as DNA: TGCGCCAGCAGCTCTGGGACAGCAACAGATACGCAGTATTTT.

This clonotype was counted at least ten times. The rearrangement links TRBV2 to TRBJ2-1; 10 bases line up with TRBD2. The germline V gene has CDR1 SNHLY and CDR2 FYNNEI. This CDR3 region has 15 residues. V shed 4 bases, J shed 8 bases, and the junction held 8 bases outside the gene matches. The CDR3 here is CASSGGLAGVDEQFF. In nucleotides, the CDR3 is TGTGCCAGCAGTGGGGGCCTAGCGGGGGTCGATGAGCAGTTCTTC.

In this sample, this clonotype turned up many times. The J gene is TRBJ2-7, the V gene TRBV5-1, with D possibly being TRBD1 (5 bases). In germline, CDR1 is SGHRS, CDR2 YFSETQ. The CDR3 contains 14 residues. Trimming removed 4 bases at V and 0 bases at J, with 11 bases between. The CDR3 coding sequence is TGCGCCAGCAGCCAAGGGGCCCACTCCTACGAGCAGTACTTC. Protein sequence: CASSQGAHSYEQYF.

In this sample, this clonotype turned up many times. The chain carries TRBV5-1 and TRBJ1-1; D unclear. Germline-derived CDR1 and CDR2 are SGHRS and YFSETQ. V lost 2 bases to trimming and J lost 1 base, with 6 bases between them. This CDR3 region has 13 residues. This CDR3 reads CASSFRQNTEAFF. CDR3 nucleotide sequence: TGCGCCAGCAGCTTCCGACAGAACACTGAAGCTTTCTTT. The full variable domain, with the rest looked up from reference TRBV5-1 and TRBJ1-1, is KAGVTQTPRYLIKTRGQQVTLSCSPISGHRSVSWYQQTPGQGLQFLFEYFSETQRNKGNFPGRFSGRQFSNSRSEMNVSTLELGDSALYLCASSFRQNTEAFFGQGTRLTVV.

This clonotype was counted many times. The chain employs TRBV5-1 and TRBJ2-1, with 8 nucleotides matching TRBD1. With 4 bases clipped from V and 7 bases from J, the junction kept 7 bases outside the gene matches. The CDR3 extends over 14 amino acids. Looked up from germline, CDR1 is SGHRS and CDR2 is YFSETQ. The chain's CDR3 is CASSPGQVRNEQFF. CDR3 DNA: TGCGCCAGCAGCCCGGGACAGGTTCGGAATGAGCAGTTCTTC.

This clonotype was counted ten times or more. This CDR3 is CASVGQSYEQYF. The CDR3 DNA reads as TGCGCCAGCGTGGGACAGAGCTACGAGCAGTACTTC. The V and J genes are TRBV5-1 and TRBJ2-7; 7 bases align to TRBD1. Germline V gives CDR1 SGHRS, CDR2 YFSETQ. This CDR3 is 12 amino acids long. V was clipped by 7 bases and J by 3 bases; unmatched bases: 4.

This chain uses TRBV27 with TRBJ2-7; 12 bases map to TRBD2. This CDR3 spans 17 amino acids. Trimming cost V 4 bases and J 4 bases; bases outside gene matches: 11. CDR1 is MNHEY and CDR2 is SMNVEV in the germline V gene (reference sequence). Here the CDR3 DNA reads TGTGCCAGCAGTTCGTCGAGACTAGCGGGGGACTCGTACGAGCAGTACTTC. Encoded protein: CASSSSRLAGDSYEQYF.

This clonotype was detected many times. The chain employs TRBV7-8 and TRBJ2-2, with D uncertain. The CDR3 consists of 13 residues. Looked up from germline, CDR1 is SGHVS and CDR2 is FQNEAQ. The V and J ends lost 5 bases and 5 bases respectively, with 9 bases between them. This CDR3 is CASSPILTGELFF. In DNA form, the CDR3 reads TGTGCCAGCAGCCCTATATTAACCGGGGAGCTGTTTTTT.

This clonotype was counted many times. The V and J genes are TRBV20-1 and TRBJ1-2, with D unclear. The CDR3 has 13 residues. CDR1 is DFQATT and CDR2 is SNEGSKA in the germline V gene (reference sequence). Trimming pared 0 bases from V and 5 bases from J, leaving 10 bases between. DNA of the CDR3: TGCAGTGCTAGAGAGGCAGTTGAGTATGGCTACACCTTC. Protein product: CSAREAVEYGYTF.

This clonotype occurred many times. The chain recombines TRBV28 with TRBJ2-4, with D possibly being TRBD2 (6 bases). The CDR3 totals 14 residues. Germline loops: CDR1 MDHEN, CDR2 SYDVKM. The ends were cut back, 3 bases at V and 0 bases at J, with 6 bases in the middle. CDR3 coding DNA: TGTGCCAGCAGTTTGGGACTAGCCAAAAACATTCAGTACTTC. It is translated as CASSLGLAKNIQYF.

This clonotype was seen ten or more times. The chain has TRBV20-1 and TRBJ2-7; 9 nucleotides line up with TRBD2. The CDR3 is 15 amino acids. The germline V gene has CDR1 DFQATT and CDR2 SNEGSKA (reference sequence). Trimming took 5 bases from V and 0 from J; bases not matched to a gene: 8. CDR3 sequence (DNA): TGCAGTGCTTCTCCCGCGGGGGGGCCCTCCTACGAGCAGTACTTC. This encodes CSASPAGGPSYEQYF.

There are many counts of this clonotype. The CDR3 DNA follows: TGTGCCAGCAGTTTACGTGGCAGGGGTTACGAGCAGTACTTC. It yields the protein CASSLRGRGYEQYF. The chain combines TRBV12-3 or TRBV12-4 with TRBJ2-7; tentative D call: TRBD1 (6 bases). Trimming pared 2 bases from V and 4 bases from J, leaving 12 bases between. The CDR3 loop spans 14 amino acids.

This clonotype was seen ten or more times. The chain recombines TRBV9 with TRBJ1-1; D call uncertain. Trimming removed 0 bases at V and 3 bases at J, with 6 bases between. Germline lookup yields CDR1 SGDLS and CDR2 YYNGEE. The CDR3 loop spans 13 amino acids. CDR3 in amino acids: CASSVVVDTEAFF. The CDR3 DNA follows: TGTGCCAGCAGCGTAGTGGTGGACACTGAAGCTTTCTTT.

This clonotype occurred many times. The chain is built from TRBV9 and TRBJ1-4; tentatively, D is TRBD1 (6 bases). This CDR3 spans 14 amino acids. CDR1 is SGDLS and CDR2 is YYNGEE in the germline V gene. The V gene lost 2 bases and the J gene lost 4 bases, with 9 bases spanning the gap. The CDR3 spells CASSVGGLNEKLFF. CDR3 coding DNA: TGTGCCAGCAGCGTTGGGGGGCTTAATGAAAAACTGTTTTTT.

This clonotype has at least ten counts. CDR3 in amino acids: CASSLEQGGYGYTF. The CDR3 DNA reads as TGCGCCAGCAGCTTGGAGCAGGGTGGCTATGGCTACACCTTC. The genes are TRBV5-1 and TRBJ1-2; maybe TRBD1 (5 bases). In germline, CDR1 is SGHRS, CDR2 YFSETQ. The CDR3 is 14 amino acids. Trimming stripped 0 bases from V and 4 bases from J, with 10 bases between.

This clonotype was counted many times. The chain employs TRBV6-5 and TRBJ2-5; no clear D gene. Germline CDR1 MNHEY, CDR2 SVGAGI. The CDR3 is made up of 10 amino acids. V was clipped by 6 bases and J by 5 bases, with 4 bases between them. The CDR3 bases are TGTGCCAGCAGGGGGGAGACCCAGTACTTC. Residues: CASRGETQYF.

This clonotype has just a few counts. The rearrangement joins TRBV20-1 to TRBJ2-3; 7 nucleotides line up with TRBD2. CDR3 length equals 18 residues. Germline CDR1 DFQATT, CDR2 SNEGSKA (reference sequence). With 0 bases clipped from V and 2 bases from J, the junction kept 14 bases outside the gene matches. The DNA for the CDR3 is TGCAGTGCTAGAGATCACTTACTCCAGCGGGGAGCCACAGATACGCAGTATTTT. Translation: CSARDHLLQRGATDTQYF.

This clonotype was counted at least ten times. The chain links TRBV19 to TRBJ1-5; D is possibly TRBD1 (5 bases). The V gene lost 5 bases and the J gene lost 0 bases, with 11 bases spanning the gap. Germline CDR1 and CDR2: LNHDA and SQIVND (reference sequence). The CDR3 loop spans 15 amino acids. In nucleotides, the CDR3 is TGTGCCAGTAGTTCAACAGGCGGTAGCAATCAGCCCCAGCATTTT. As protein: CASSSTGGSNQPQHF.

This clonotype was recorded at least ten times. The V gene is TRBV11-3, the J gene TRBJ2-3; D unresolved. The CDR3 spans 14 residues. Germline V gene sequence: CDR1 SGHNT, CDR2 YENEEA. V lost 0 bases to trimming and J lost 2 bases, with 6 bases between them. In DNA, the CDR3 is TGTGCCAGCAGCTTAGATGGGAACACAGATACGCAGTATTTT. Protein: CASSLDGNTDTQYF.

This clonotype was observed many times. This CDR3 is CASSLVPGEVAGNTIYF. The CDR3 DNA reads as TGCGCCAGCAGCTTGGTTCCAGGGGAGGTGGCTGGAAACACCATATATTTT. The chain uses TRBV5-1 and TRBJ1-3; maybe TRBD1 (6 bases). V lost 0 bases to trimming and J lost 2 bases, with 15 bases between them. Germline V gives CDR1 SGHRS, CDR2 YFSETQ. The CDR3 covers 17 residues. Combining the CDR3 with reference TRBV5-1 and TRBJ1-3 gives the whole variable domain KAGVTQTPRYLIKTRGQQVTLSCSPISGHRSVSWYQQTPGQGLQFLFEYFSETQRNKGNFPGRFSGRQFSNSRSEMNVSTLELGDSALYLCASSLVPGEVAGNTIYFGEGSWLTVV.

This clonotype was counted ten times or more. The gene calls are TRBV5-1 and TRBJ1-1, with unresolved D. V was shortened by 3 bases and J by 10 bases, with 13 bases between the two germline ends. This CDR3 contains 12 residues. Germline CDR1 SGHRS, CDR2 YFSETQ. CDR3 in DNA: TGCGCCAGCAGCTCTCCCCCCGGCGGAGCTTTCTTT. Residues: CASSSPPGGAFF.

This clonotype was observed at least ten times. V gene TRBV5-1 combines with J gene TRBJ1-1, with D unresolved. CDR1 is SGHRS and CDR2 is YFSETQ in the germline V gene. V lost 0 bases to trimming and J lost 0 bases, with 6 bases between them. The length of the CDR3 is 14 residues. CDR3 amino acids: CASSLEHMNTEAFF. DNA for the CDR3: TGCGCCAGCAGCTTGGAGCACATGAACACTGAAGCTTTCTTT.

This clonotype was observed many times. The chain recombines TRBV5-1 with TRBJ1-2; the D gene is possibly TRBD1 (5 bases). The V end was cut by 0 bases, the J end by 1 base, with 22 bases between. The CDR3 is 19 amino acids. Per germline, CDR1 SGHRS and CDR2 YFSETQ. The CDR3 nucleotides read TGCGCCAGCAGCTTGGGTGACAGAGAACAAAATCCGGGTAACTATGGCTACACCTTC. Translated, it gives CASSLGDREQNPGNYGYTF. The complete variable domain, with remaining parts taken from reference TRBV5-1 and TRBJ1-2, reads KAGVTQTPRYLIKTRGQQVTLSCSPISGHRSVSWYQQTPGQGLQFLFEYFSETQRNKGNFPGRFSGRQFSNSRSEMNVSTLELGDSALYLCASSLGDREQNPGNYGYTFGSGTRLTVV.

This clonotype showed up many times. This chain connects TRBV19 to TRBJ1-4; D gene ambiguous. Germline V gene data show CDR1 as LNHDA and CDR2 as SQIVND (reference sequence). Trimming cost V 7 bases and J 8 bases, with 11 bases left between them. The CDR3 is 12 amino acids. In DNA, the CDR3 is TGTGCCAGTATTGGGAACGAGGAAAAACTGTTTTTT. It translates to CASIGNEEKLFF.

Ten or more counts support this clonotype. The chain carries TRBV5-8 and TRBJ1-5; D perhaps matches TRBD1 (6 bases). The length of the CDR3 is 14 residues. V dropped 0 bases and J dropped 7 bases, with 11 bases sitting between them. The V gene's germline CDR1 is SGHTS and CDR2 YDEGEE. The CDR3 DNA follows: TGTGCCAGCAGCTTGGCGGGGGCGGGCCAGCCCCAGCATTTT. Translated, it gives CASSLAGAGQPQHF. Supplemented by reference TRBV5-8 and TRBJ1-5, the full variable domain reads EAGVTQSPTHLIKTRGQQATLRCSPISGHTSVYWYQQALGLGLQFLLWYDEGEERNRGNFPPRFSGRQFPNYSSELNVNALELEDSALYLCASSLAGAGQPQHFGDGTRLSIL.

At least ten counts were recorded for this clonotype. The genes are TRBV6-5 and TRBJ1-1; D might be TRBD1 (5 bases). Germline CDR1 MNHEY, CDR2 SVGAGI. The CDR3 spans 12 residues. Trimming removed 2 bases from V and 7 bases from J, with 8 bases in between. CDR3 in DNA: TGTGCCAGCAGTTACGGGGGGTATGAAGCTTTCTTT. Its protein product is CASSYGGYEAFF.

This clonotype was picked up many times. This rearrangement joins TRBV12-3 or TRBV12-4 to TRBJ2-3, with D tentatively TRBD1 (5 bases). Trimming shortened V by 0 bases and J by 7 bases, and 11 bases separated the two germline ends. This CDR3 contains 14 residues. The CDR3 DNA follows: TGTGCCAGCAGTTTAGCAGGGGCGCGACATACGCAGTATTTT. Translating it yields CASSLAGARHTQYF.

This clonotype was recorded many times. The genes are TRBV20-1 and TRBJ2-2; D may match TRBD1 or TRBD2 (8 bases each). Germline V lookup: CDR1 DFQATT, CDR2 SNEGSKA (reference sequence). The CDR3 totals 15 residues. V gave up 6 bases and J gave up 5 bases, with 19 bases separating them. The CDR3 here is CSAQGAGGRTGELFF. CDR3 coding DNA: TGCAGTGCCCAGGGGGCGGGGGGAAGAACCGGGGAGCTGTTTTTT.